This TCR beta chain was sequenced during a study of T cell changes during pregnancy in multiple sclerosis (dated by TCRdb to between 2019 and 2020). Describing the broader study: The study looked at changes in the T cell repertoire across pregnancy in women with multiple sclerosis.

Receptor libraries were prepared by the immunoSEQ multiplex PCR assay. Held by TCRdb, this immuneACCESS table contains in-frame sequences only and omits some clones. Under half of the omission traces to an unresolved V gene where checked; the cause of the rest is unknown. This sample is represented by 40,000 or so clones; about nine tenths of them were singletons. Approximately 6.1% of the sample belongs to the ten largest clones. Concerning this clone: There is no known antigen for this receptor. No base qualities exist here, and no much larger clone lies one base off it.

This specimen consisted of CD8+ T cells from peripheral blood mononuclear cells, obtained in the second trimester of pregnancy. This clonotype originated in a female donor with multiple sclerosis, enrolled in a pregnancy study.

The CDR3 protein: CASSPPSTVMNTEAFF. The DNA is TGTGCCAGCAGCCCACCTTCGACAGTTATGAACACTGAAGCTTTCTTT. The chain is assembled from TRBV11-2 and TRBJ1-1, with TRBD1 perhaps the D gene, on 5 matching bases. V was cut back by 5 bases and J by 0 bases, leaving a gap of 16 bases between them. The CDR3 contains 16 residues, cysteine and phenylalanine counted. Only CDR3 DNA remains: 48 bases, in frame from the first base. Taken from the germline V gene, the CDR1 and CDR2 loops are SGHAT and FQNNGV.